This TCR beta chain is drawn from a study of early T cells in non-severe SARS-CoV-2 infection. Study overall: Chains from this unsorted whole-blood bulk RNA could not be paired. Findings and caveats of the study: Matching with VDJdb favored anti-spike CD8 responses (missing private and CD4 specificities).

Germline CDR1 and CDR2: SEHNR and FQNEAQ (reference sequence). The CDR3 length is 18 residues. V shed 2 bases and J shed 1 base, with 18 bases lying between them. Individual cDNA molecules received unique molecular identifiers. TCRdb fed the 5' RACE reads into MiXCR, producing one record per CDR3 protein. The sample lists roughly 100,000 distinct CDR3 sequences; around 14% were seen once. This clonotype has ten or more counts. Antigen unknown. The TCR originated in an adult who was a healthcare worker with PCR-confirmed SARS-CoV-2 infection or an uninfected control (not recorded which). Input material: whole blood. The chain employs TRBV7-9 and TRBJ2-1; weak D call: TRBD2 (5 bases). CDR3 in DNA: TGTGCCAGCAGCTTAAAACGTTATGAGGGCCGGTCCTACAATGAGCAGTTCTTC. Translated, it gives CASSLKRYEGRSYNEQFF.